The sequence of this T cell receptor (beta chain) was determined in a study of naive and memory T cell subsets. Ligated cDNA underwent four rounds of PCR with nested alpha and beta constant region primers and SP2. TCRdb re-called the 5' RACE reads through MiXCR, storing one row per CDR3 protein. The sample has 25,000 to 35,000 distinct CDR3 sequences; 16% are singletons. CDR1 SGHNT and CDR2 YENEEA come from the germline V gene. CDR3 length: 15 residues. V dropped 5 bases and J dropped 5 bases, with 18 bases sitting between them. By proportion, this clonotype is medium-sized (0.01 to 0.1%). A UMI-containing oligonucleotide was joined by 3' ligation to the TCR cDNA template. RNA was extracted from 2 to 2.5 ml of whole blood of healthy adults. Reverse transcription used DNase-treated unsorted total RNA, aiming for roughly 1 to 1,100 ng.

The chain couples TRBV11-3 to TRBJ2-5, with D maybe TRBD2 (6 bases). The sequence derives from a female donor in good health. Written as DNA, the CDR3 is TGTGCCAGCAGCCTGCGTGGAGGGACCGGGGAGACCCAGTACTTC. Encoded protein: CASSLRGGTGETQYF.